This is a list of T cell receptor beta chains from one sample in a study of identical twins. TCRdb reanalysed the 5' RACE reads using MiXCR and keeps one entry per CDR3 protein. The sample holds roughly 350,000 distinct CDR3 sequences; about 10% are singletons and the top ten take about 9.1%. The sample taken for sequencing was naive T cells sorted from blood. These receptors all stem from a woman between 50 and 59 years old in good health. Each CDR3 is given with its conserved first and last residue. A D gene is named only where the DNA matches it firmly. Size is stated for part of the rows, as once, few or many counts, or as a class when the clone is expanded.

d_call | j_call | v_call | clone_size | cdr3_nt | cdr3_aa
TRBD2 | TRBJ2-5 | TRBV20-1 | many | TGCAGTGCTAGGCTAGCGGGAAGGCTCCAGACCCAGTACTTC | CSARLAGRLQTQYF
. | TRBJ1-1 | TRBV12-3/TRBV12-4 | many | TGTGCCAGCAGTCCAGGGGTGAACACTGAAGCTTTCTTT | CASSPGVNTEAFF
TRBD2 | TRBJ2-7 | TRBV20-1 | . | TGCAGTGCTACTAGCGGAGCGGGGGGGCTCTACGAGCAGTACTTC | CSATSGAGGLYEQYF
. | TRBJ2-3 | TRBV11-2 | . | TGTGCCAGCAGCTCCAATAGCGGAAGCACAGATACGCAGTATTTT | CASSSNSGSTDTQYF
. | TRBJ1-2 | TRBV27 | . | TGTGCCAGCAGTCCGCGGGGGGGGAATGATGGCTACACCTTC | CASSPRGGNDGYTF
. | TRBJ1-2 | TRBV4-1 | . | TGCGCCAGCAGCCAAGATCAGGGACCTCTTTTTGGCTACACCTTC | CASSQDQGPLFGYTF
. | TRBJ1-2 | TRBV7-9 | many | TGTGCCAGCGCCTTTCTGAACTATGGCTACACCTTC | CASAFLNYGYTF
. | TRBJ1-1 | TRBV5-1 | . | TGCGCCAGCAGCTTGATGGGGCCAGGGGAAGCTTTCTTT | CASSLMGPGEAFF
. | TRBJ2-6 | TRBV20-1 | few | TGCAGTGCTTTCAACAGGGACCCCCGGGGGGCCAACGTCCTGACTTTC | CSAFNRDPRGANVLTF
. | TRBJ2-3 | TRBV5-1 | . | TGCGCCAGCAGCTTGTTGCGGGGTCATTACACAGATACGCAGTATTTT | CASSLLRGHYTDTQYF
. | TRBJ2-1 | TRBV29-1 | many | TGCAGCGTTGCCCCCCGACTCGGAAATGAGCAGTTCTTC | CSVAPRLGNEQFF
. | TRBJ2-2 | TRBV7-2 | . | TGTGCCAGCAGCACCCAGCACAGGCACGGGGAGCTGTTTTTT | CASSTQHRHGELFF
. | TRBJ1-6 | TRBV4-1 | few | TGCGCCAGCAGCCAAACAGGGTTTCCCCCCCTCCACTTT | CASSQTGFPPLHF
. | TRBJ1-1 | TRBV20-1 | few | TGCAGTGCTATCCTGGGAAACACTGAAGCTTTCTTT | CSAILGNTEAFF
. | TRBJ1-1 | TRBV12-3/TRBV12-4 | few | TGTGCCAGCAGTTCCATGGGGGGGAGCACTGAAGCTTTCTTT | CASSSMGGSTEAFF
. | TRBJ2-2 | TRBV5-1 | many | TGCGCCAGCAGTTCCTTTCGGGGAAAAAGTCCCGGGGAGCTGTTTTTT | CASSSFRGKSPGELFF